A selection of T cell receptor beta chains follows, all from one sample in a study of T cells in Graves' hyperthyroidism and ophthalmopathy. TCRdb reanalysed the multiplex PCR reads using MiXCR and keeps one entry per CDR3 protein. This sample carries about 640,000 distinct CDR3 sequences, less than 25% of them seen once, and the ten largest clones take 34%. Sequencing was carried out using blood. These receptors originate from a man aged 30-40 years with Graves' ophthalmopathy. The CDR3 runs from the conserved cysteine through the conserved F or W. Each record gives: V gene, clone size, CDR3 length, D gene, J gene, CDR3 protein, CDR3 DNA. The D gene is left open where the match is weak. Not all rows give a size; the values are once, few, many and, for expanded clones, a class.

v_gene: TRBV27
abundance: many
len: 14
d_gene: TRBD1
j_gene: TRBJ2-7
CDR3aa: CASSLGTGAREQYF
CDR3nt: TGTGCCAGCAGTCTCGGGACAGGGGCGCGGGAGCAGTACTTC

v_gene: TRBV12-3/TRBV12-4
abundance: few
len: 18
d_gene: TRBD2
j_gene: TRBJ2-1
CDR3aa: CASSSWDTGTSGRDEQFF
CDR3nt: TGTGCCAGCAGTTCCTGGGACACCGGGACTAGCGGGAGAGATGAGCAGTTCTTC

v_gene: TRBV28
abundance: many
len: 15
d_gene: .
j_gene: TRBJ1-1
CDR3aa: CASSWVDRANTEAFF
CDR3nt: TGTGCCAGCAGTTGGGTGGACAGAGCGAACACTGAAGCTTTCTTT

v_gene: TRBV5-6
abundance: .
len: 14
d_gene: .
j_gene: TRBJ1-6
CDR3aa: CASSLEPGVSPLHF
CDR3nt: TGTGCCAGCAGCTTGGAACCAGGGGTCTCACCCCTCCACTTT

v_gene: TRBV15
abundance: few
len: 16
d_gene: TRBD2
j_gene: TRBJ2-3
CDR3aa: CATSRDERLAADTQYF
CDR3nt: TGTGCCACCAGCAGAGATGAGAGACTAGCAGCAGATACGCAGTATTTT

v_gene: TRBV6-2/TRBV6-3
abundance: .
len: 15
d_gene: TRBD2
j_gene: TRBJ2-5
CDR3aa: CASSLGSGRGQTQYF
CDR3nt: TGTGCCAGCAGTTTGGGTAGCGGGAGGGGACAGACCCAGTACTTC

v_gene: TRBV18
abundance: .
len: 14
d_gene: .
j_gene: TRBJ2-7
CDR3aa: CASSPTTVTYEQYF
CDR3nt: TGTGCCAGCTCACCCACGACAGTTACTTACGAGCAGTACTTC

v_gene: TRBV4-3
abundance: .
len: 15
d_gene: .
j_gene: TRBJ2-7
CDR3aa: CASSLYLWEDHEQYF
CDR3nt: TGCGCCAGCAGCCTATATCTCTGGGAAGATCACGAGCAGTACTTC

v_gene: TRBV5-5
abundance: .
len: 18
d_gene: TRBD2
j_gene: TRBJ2-2
CDR3aa: CASSLEGSGSSHTGELFF
CDR3nt: TGTGCCAGCAGCTTGGAGGGTAGCGGGAGTTCCCACACCGGGGAGCTGTTTTTT

v_gene: TRBV2
abundance: few
len: 17
d_gene: .
j_gene: TRBJ2-1
CDR3aa: CASSEGRLGYAYNEQFF
CDR3nt: TGTGCCAGCAGTGAAGGGCGTTTGGGGTACGCTTACAATGAGCAGTTCTTC

v_gene: TRBV30
abundance: few
len: 14
d_gene: .
j_gene: TRBJ1-2
CDR3aa: CAWSLQRLMGGYTF
CDR3nt: TGTGCCTGGAGTCTCCAACGCCTGATGGGGGGCTACACCTTC

v_gene: TRBV6-4
abundance: few
len: 13
d_gene: .
j_gene: TRBJ1-6
CDR3aa: CASSDHLNSPLHF
CDR3nt: TGTGCCAGCAGTGACCACCTTAATTCACCCCTCCACTTT